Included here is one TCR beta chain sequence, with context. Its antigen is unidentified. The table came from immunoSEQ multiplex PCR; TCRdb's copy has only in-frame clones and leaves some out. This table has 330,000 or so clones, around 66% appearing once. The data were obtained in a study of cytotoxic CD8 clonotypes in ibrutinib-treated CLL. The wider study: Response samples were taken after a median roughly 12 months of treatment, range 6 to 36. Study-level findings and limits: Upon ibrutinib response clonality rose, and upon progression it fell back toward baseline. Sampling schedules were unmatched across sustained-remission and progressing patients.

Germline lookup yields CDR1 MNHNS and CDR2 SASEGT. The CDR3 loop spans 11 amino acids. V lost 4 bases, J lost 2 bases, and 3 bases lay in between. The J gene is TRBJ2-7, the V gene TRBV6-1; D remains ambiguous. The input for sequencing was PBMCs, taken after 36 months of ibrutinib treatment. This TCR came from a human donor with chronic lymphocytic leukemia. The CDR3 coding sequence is TGTGCCAGCAGTGCAACCTACGAGCAGTACTTC. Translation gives CASSATYEQYF.